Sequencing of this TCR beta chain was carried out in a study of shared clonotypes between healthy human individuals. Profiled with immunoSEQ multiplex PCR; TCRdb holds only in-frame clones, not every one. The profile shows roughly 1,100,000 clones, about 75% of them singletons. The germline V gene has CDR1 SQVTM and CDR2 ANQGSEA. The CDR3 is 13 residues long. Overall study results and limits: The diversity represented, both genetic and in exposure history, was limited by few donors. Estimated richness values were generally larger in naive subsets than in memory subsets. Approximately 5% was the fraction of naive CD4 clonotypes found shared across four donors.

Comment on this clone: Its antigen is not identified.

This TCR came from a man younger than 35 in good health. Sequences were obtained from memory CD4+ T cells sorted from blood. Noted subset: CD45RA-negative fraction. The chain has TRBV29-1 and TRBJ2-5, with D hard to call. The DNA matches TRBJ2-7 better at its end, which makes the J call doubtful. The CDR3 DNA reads TGCAGCGTTGGGATTTCGAGCTCCTACGAGCAGTACTTC. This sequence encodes CSVGISSSYEQYF.